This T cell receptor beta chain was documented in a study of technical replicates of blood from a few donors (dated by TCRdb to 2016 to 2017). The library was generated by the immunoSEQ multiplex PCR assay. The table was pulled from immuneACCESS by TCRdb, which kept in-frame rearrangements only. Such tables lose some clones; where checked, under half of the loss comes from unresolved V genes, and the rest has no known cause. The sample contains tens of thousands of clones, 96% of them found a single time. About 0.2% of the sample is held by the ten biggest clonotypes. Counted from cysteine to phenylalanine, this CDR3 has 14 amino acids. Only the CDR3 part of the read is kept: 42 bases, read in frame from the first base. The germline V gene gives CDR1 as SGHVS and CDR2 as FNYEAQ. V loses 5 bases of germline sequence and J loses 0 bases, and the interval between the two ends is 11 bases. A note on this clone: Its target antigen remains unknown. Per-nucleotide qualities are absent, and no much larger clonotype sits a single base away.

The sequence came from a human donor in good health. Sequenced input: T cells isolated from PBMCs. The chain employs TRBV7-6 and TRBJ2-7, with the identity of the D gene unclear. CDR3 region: CASSPSSSSYEQYF. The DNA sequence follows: TGTGCCAGCAGCCCATCCTCCAGCTCCTACGAGCAGTACTTC.